This T cell receptor (beta chain) was found in a study of cytomegalovirus exposure and HLA in healthy donors. Study-level findings and limits: The study recorded some 160 TCR beta chains that were cytomegalovirus-associated.

In the case of this clone: Its specificity is not known.

The ends lost 0 bases at V and 0 bases at J; junction bases unmatched: 4. The CDR3 has 16 amino acids. In germline, CDR1 is SGDLS, CDR2 YYNGEE. The donors were members of the 120-subject validation cohort (separate from the approximately 670-subject first cohort). The method was immunoSEQ multiplex PCR; TCRdb's version includes in-frame clones alone and lacks a portion of them. The repertoire holds a few hundred thousand clones, over 80% seen once, with around 15% in the top ten. This sequence originates from a young woman in good health and CMV-seropositive. The chain recombines TRBV9 with TRBJ1-1, with 8 positions matching TRBD1. The specimen was PBMCs. In nucleotides, the CDR3 is TGTGCCAGCAGCGTAGTAACAGGGGGAGTGAACACTGAAGCTTTCTTT. It codes for CASSVVTGGVNTEAFF.